This T cell receptor beta chain was captured in a study of response to subunit inactivated influenza vaccine. Study conclusions and caveats: Authors suggested each seasonal influenza vaccination recruits few new T cells.

TCRdb re-called the RT-PCR reads through MiXCR, storing one row per CDR3 protein. Counted here are 200,000 to 300,000 distinct CDR3 sequences, 9.5% to 15% occurring once; the ten biggest clones make up approximately 8.4%. This clonotype has just a few counts. Antigen unknown. CDR1 is SGHRS and CDR2 is YFSETQ in the germline V gene. The CDR3 has 15 residues. V lost 0 bases to trimming and J lost 6 bases, with 14 bases between them. This TCR was recovered from a man aged 45 to 65 who received an inactivated influenza vaccine. The chain links TRBV5-1 to TRBJ2-3; a weak D match, TRBD1 (5 bases). The source material was non-naive T cells sorted from PBMCs, sampled 14 to 15 days before vaccination. CDR3 nucleotides: TGCGCCAGCAGCTTGGGACAGCCAGGAAGGGATACGCAGTATTTT. Translated, it gives CASSLGQPGRDTQYF.